These T cell receptor beta chains were read from a single sample in a study of human T cells and chemical hapten exposure. Each CDR3 protein gets one entry after TCRdb re-called the RACE reads with MiXCR. The data show roughly 50,000 distinct CDR3 sequences, about 10% seen once. The sequencing here drew on whole blood, taken in connection with sensitization to the hapten diphenylcyclopropenone (DPC). These receptors were taken from a woman aged 45-59 years with alopecia areata. Some clones in this sample may be carry-over from other donors' samples. Both conserved end residues are part of each CDR3. The D gene is left open where the match is weak. Not all rows give a size; the values are once, few, many and, for expanded clones, a class.

>TRBV7-9|NA|few|TRBJ2-1
TGTGCCAGCAGCCCGCCAACGGGAGAGCCCTCCTACAATGAGCAGTTCTTC
CASSPPTGEPSYNEQFF
>TRBV7-9|NA|NA|TRBJ2-4
TGTGCCAGCAGCTCAAACAAAAACATTCAGTACTTC
CASSSNKNIQYF
>TRBV9|NA|few|TRBJ1-1
TGTGCCAGCAGCCCCCGACAGACGAGAACTGAAGCTTTCTTT
CASSPRQTRTEAFF
>TRBV6-2/TRBV6-3|NA|few|TRBJ1-5
TGTGCCAGCAGTTACCCTCTGACAAGGGGCAATCAGCCCCAGCATTTT
CASSYPLTRGNQPQHF
>TRBV6-2/TRBV6-3|NA|NA|TRBJ1-5
TGTGCCAGCAGTGCTCCGGGGGAGCCCCAGCATTTT
CASSAPGEPQHF
>TRBV10-3|TRBD1|few|TRBJ2-1
TGTGCCATCTACGGCGGGACAGGATACAATGAGCAGTTCTTC
CAIYGGTGYNEQFF
>TRBV7-2|TRBD1|NA|TRBJ2-7
TGTGCCAGCAGCTTTACCCAGGGGGCTTACGAGCAGTACTTC
CASSFTQGAYEQYF
>TRBV28|NA|NA|TRBJ2-2
TGTGCCAGCAGTAATAGGGGCCGGACCGGGGAGCTGTTTTTT
CASSNRGRTGELFF
>TRBV28|TRBD1|NA|TRBJ2-7
TGTGCCAGCAGTAAACAGGGGAAGCCGCAGTACTTC
CASSKQGKPQYF
>TRBV6-2/TRBV6-3|NA|few|TRBJ1-1
TGTGCCAGCAGATATCAGGGGACGGAGATAGGCGCTTTCTTT
CASRYQGTEIGAFF
>TRBV5-5|NA|NA|TRBJ2-3
TGTGCCAGCAGCTTTAGCGGTCCTAGCACAGATACGCAGTATTTT
CASSFSGPSTDTQYF
>TRBV9|NA|NA|TRBJ2-5
TGTGCCAGCAGCGCTAGTGACCAAGAGACCCAGTACTTC
CASSASDQETQYF
>TRBV7-9|NA|NA|TRBJ2-7
TGTGCCAGCAGCCCAAACAGGGTCCCCTACGAGCAGTACTTC
CASSPNRVPYEQYF
>TRBV12-3/TRBV12-4|TRBD2|NA|TRBJ2-3
TGTGCCAGCAGTCTCCCGGCTAGCGGGTCCCAAGGGGATACGCAGTATTTT
CASSLPASGSQGDTQYF
>TRBV4-2|TRBD1|NA|TRBJ1-1
TGTGCCAGCAAACAGGGGGGGGCCTACACTGAAGCTTTCTTT
CASKQGGAYTEAFF
>TRBV27|TRBD1|few|TRBJ1-6
TGTGCCAGCAGGTTAACAGGGGGTAATTCACCCCTCCACTTT
CASRLTGGNSPLHF
>TRBV6-5|NA|many|TRBJ2-1
TGTGCCAGCAGTTCCATTCCTAGCCTCGTCGCCGTGCAGCCTCGGTTCTTC
CASSSIPSLVAVQPRFF
>TRBV7-2|NA|few|TRBJ2-5
TGTGCCAGCAGCTTAGGCCGGGGAATGGTAGAGACCCAGTACTTC
CASSLGRGMVETQYF
>TRBV29-1|NA|NA|TRBJ2-7
TGCAGCGTCTCCGGCGGGGTTACCGAGCAGTACTTC
CSVSGGVTEQYF
>TRBV27|TRBD1|many|TRBJ1-2
TGTGCCAGCAGTGTCACAGGGGGCGCCAACTATGGCTACACCTTC
CASSVTGGANYGYTF
>TRBV6-2/TRBV6-3|NA|NA|TRBJ1-1
TGTGCCAGCACCGAGAGGTATCGCACTGAAGCTTTCTTT
CASTERYRTEAFF
>TRBV5-1|TRBD2|few|TRBJ2-1
TGCGCCAGCAGTAACAGCGGGGGTTACAATGAGCAGTTCTTC
CASSNSGGYNEQFF
>TRBV5-1|NA|NA|TRBJ2-3
TGCGTCAGCAGCGACGGGACTAGCACAGATACGCAGTATTTT
CVSSDGTSTDTQYF
>TRBV7-2|NA|many|TRBJ1-1
TGTGCCAGCAGCTCCCTGTTGAACACTGAAGCTTTCTTT
CASSSLLNTEAFF
>TRBV20-1|TRBD1|NA|TRBJ2-7
TGCAGTGCCCAGACAGGGGGCGACTCCTACGAGCAGTACTTC
CSAQTGGDSYEQYF
>TRBV19|NA|few|TRBJ2-2
TGTGCCAGTCTCCCAAGGCTAGGACAAGGCGGGGAGCTGTTTTTT
CASLPRLGQGGELFF
>TRBV6-6|TRBD2|NA|TRBJ2-5
TGTGCCAGCAGTTACCCCCTAGTGGGGCGGGAGGGCCGAGAGACCCAGTACTTC
CASSYPLVGREGRETQYF
>TRBV11-1|NA|few|TRBJ2-2
TGTGCCAGCAGATTGACTAGGGCCAACACCGGGGAGCTGTTTTTT
CASRLTRANTGELFF
>TRBV28|NA|few|TRBJ2-1
TGTGCCGCCTCGGGTACCCACGACGATGAGCAGTTCTTC
CAASGTHDDEQFF
>TRBV7-6|TRBD2|NA|TRBJ2-5
TGTGCCAGCAGCTACGGGAGGGACCAGTACTTC
CASSYGRDQYF
>TRBV6-6|TRBD1|NA|TRBJ1-6
TGTGCCAGCAGTTACGGCGGACAGGGGATGGGTTCACCCCTCCACTTT
CASSYGGQGMGSPLHF
>TRBV18|NA|many|TRBJ2-3
TGTGCCAGCTCACTTATCCCGGGGGGCACAGATACGCAGTATTTT
CASSLIPGGTDTQYF